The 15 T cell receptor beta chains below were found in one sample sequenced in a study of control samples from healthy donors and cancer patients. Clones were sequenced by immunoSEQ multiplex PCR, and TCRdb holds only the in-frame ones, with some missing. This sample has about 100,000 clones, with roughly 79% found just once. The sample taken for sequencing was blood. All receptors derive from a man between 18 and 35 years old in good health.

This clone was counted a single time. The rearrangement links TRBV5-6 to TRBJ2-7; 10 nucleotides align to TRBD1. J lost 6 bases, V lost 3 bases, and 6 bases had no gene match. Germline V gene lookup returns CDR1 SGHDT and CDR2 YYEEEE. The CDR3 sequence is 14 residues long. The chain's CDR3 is CASSSGTGVREQYF. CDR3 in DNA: TGTGCCAGCAGCTCCGGGACAGGGGTTCGCGAGCAGTACTTC.

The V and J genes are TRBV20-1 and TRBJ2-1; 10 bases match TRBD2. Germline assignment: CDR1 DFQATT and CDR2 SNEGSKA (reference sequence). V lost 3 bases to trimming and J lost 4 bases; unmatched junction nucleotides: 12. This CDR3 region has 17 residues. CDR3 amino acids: CSASPLTSGLRYNEQFF. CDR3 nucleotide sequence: TGCAGTGCTAGTCCCCTGACTAGCGGGTTACGTTACAATGAGCAGTTCTTC.

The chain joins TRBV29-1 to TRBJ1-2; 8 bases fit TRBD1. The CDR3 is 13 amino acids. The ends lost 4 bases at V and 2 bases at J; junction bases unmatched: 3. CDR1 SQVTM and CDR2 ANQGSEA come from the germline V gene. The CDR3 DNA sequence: TGCAGCGTTGGGGACAGGATAAACTATGGCTACACCTTC. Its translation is CSVGDRINYGYTF.

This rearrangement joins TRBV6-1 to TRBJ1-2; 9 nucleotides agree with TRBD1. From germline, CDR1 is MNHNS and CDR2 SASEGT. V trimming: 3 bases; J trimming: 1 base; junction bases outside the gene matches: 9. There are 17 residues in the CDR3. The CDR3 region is CASSELGQGTGNYGYTF. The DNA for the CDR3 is TGTGCCAGCAGTGAGCTAGGACAGGGGACGGGTAACTATGGCTACACCTTC.

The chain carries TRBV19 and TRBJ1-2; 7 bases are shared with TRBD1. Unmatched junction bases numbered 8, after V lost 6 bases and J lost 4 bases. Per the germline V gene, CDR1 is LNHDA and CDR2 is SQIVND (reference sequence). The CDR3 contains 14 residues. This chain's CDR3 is CASRAGDSSYGYTF. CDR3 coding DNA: TGTGCCAGTAGGGCGGGGGACAGCTCCTATGGCTACACCTTC.

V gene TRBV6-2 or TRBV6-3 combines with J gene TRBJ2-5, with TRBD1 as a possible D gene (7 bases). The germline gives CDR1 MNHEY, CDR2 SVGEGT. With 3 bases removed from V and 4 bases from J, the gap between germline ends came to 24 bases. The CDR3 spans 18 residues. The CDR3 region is CASSYGGTTGVDGETQYF. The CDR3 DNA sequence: TGTGCCAGCAGTTATGGGGGGACAACAGGGGTTGACGGAGAGACCCAGTACTTC.

The CDR3 DNA reads as TGTGCCAGCAGTTACTCCGACCGGGACAGTACCTACGAGCAGTACTTC. Translation: CASSYSDRDSTYEQYF. V gene TRBV6-2 or TRBV6-3 combines with J gene TRBJ2-7; 7 positions match TRBD1. CDR1 MNHEY and CDR2 SVGEGT come from the germline V gene. CDR3 length: 16 amino acids. V lost 0 bases, J lost 2 bases, and 7 bases stayed unmatched.

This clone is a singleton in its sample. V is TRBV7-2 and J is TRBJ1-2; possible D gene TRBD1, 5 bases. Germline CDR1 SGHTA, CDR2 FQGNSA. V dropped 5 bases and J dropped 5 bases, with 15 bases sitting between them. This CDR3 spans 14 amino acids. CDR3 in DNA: TGTGCCAGCAGCCCGGGACCAAGCCAATATGGCTACACCTTC. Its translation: CASSPGPSQYGYTF.

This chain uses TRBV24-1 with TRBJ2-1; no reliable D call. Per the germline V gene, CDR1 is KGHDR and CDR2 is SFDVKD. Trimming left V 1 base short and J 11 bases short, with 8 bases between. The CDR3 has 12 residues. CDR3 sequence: CATSDFGYQQFF. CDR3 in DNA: TGTGCCACCAGTGATTTTGGGTATCAGCAGTTCTTC.

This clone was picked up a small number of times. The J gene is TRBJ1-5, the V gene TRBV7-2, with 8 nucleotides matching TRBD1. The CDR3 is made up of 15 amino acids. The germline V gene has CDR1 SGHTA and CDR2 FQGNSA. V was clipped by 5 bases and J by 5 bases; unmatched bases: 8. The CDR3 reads CASSPEGQAYQPQHF. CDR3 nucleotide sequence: TGTGCCAGCAGCCCCGAGGGACAGGCCTATCAGCCCCAGCATTTT.

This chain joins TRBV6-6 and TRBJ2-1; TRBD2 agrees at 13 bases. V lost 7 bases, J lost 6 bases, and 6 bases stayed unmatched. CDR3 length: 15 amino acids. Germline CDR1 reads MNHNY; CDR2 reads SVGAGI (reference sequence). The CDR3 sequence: CASTLTSGGGNEQFF. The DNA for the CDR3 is TGTGCCAGCACCCTTACTAGCGGGGGGGGCAATGAGCAGTTCTTC.

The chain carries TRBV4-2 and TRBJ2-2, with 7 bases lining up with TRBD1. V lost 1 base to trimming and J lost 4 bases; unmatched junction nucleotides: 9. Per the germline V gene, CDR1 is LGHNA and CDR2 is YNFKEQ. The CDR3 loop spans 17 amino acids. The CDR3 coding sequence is TGTGCCAGCAGCCAAGTTACACAGGGGAGCCTCACCGGGGAGCTGTTTTTT. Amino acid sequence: CASSQVTQGSLTGELFF.

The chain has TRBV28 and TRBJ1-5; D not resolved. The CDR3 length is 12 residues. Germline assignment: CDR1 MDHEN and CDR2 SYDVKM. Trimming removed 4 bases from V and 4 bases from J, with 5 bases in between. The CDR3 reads CASSSRNQPQHF. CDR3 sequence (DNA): TGTGCCAGCAGTTCGAGGAATCAGCCCCAGCATTTT.

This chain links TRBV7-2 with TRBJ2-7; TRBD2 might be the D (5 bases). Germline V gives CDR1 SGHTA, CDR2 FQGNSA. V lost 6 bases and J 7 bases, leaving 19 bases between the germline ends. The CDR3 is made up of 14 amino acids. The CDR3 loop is CASSSLRGRAEQYF. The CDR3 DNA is TGTGCCAGCAGTTCATTAAGAGGGAGAGCTGAGCAGTACTTC.

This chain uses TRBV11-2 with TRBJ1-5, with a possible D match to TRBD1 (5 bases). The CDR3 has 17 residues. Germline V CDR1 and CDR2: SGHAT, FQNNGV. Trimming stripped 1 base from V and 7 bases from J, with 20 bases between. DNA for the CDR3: TGTGCCAGCAGCTTAGGGGAGGGACTGCTCCATGACCAGCCCCAGCATTTT. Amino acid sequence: CASSLGEGLLHDQPQHF.